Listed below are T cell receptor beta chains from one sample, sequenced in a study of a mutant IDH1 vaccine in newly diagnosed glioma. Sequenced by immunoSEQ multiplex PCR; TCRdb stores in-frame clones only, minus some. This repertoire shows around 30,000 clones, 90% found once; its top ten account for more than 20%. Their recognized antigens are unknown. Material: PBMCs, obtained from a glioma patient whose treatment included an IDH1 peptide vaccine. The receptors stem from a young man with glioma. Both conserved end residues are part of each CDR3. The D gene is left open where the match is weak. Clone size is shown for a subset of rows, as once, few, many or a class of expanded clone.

DNA: TGTGCCAGCAGTGCTGACAGGGACTCTGGGGCCAACGTCCTGACTTTC; CDR3: CASSADRDSGANVLTF; V: TRBV7-2; J: TRBJ2-6; size: .; D: TRBD1
DNA: TGCGCCAGCAGTGAGGTCCTAAGCAGGACCCAGTACTTC; CDR3: CASSEVLSRTQYF; V: TRBV10-2; J: TRBJ2-5; size: .; D: .
DNA: TGTGCCAGCAGCTTAGCCACTAGCGGAGGTAATGAGCAGTTCTTC; CDR3: CASSLATSGGNEQFF; V: TRBV7-9; J: TRBJ2-1; size: few; D: TRBD2
DNA: TGCGCCAGCAGCTTGCGTGGGGGAGTGGGACAAGAGACCCAGTACTTC; CDR3: CASSLRGGVGQETQYF; V: TRBV5-1; J: TRBJ2-5; size: .; D: .
DNA: TGTGCCAGCAGTGAACCCGGGGCGGGGACAGATACGCAGTATTTT; CDR3: CASSEPGAGTDTQYF; V: TRBV6-1; J: TRBJ2-3; size: .; D: .
DNA: TGTGCCAGCAGCTTGGGGCAGGGGGCGCGAGAGACCCAGTACTTC; CDR3: CASSLGQGARETQYF; V: TRBV5-4; J: TRBJ2-5; size: .; D: TRBD1
DNA: TGTGCCACCAGCGGGGGGACTAGACCCTCCTACGAGCAGTACTTC; CDR3: CATSGGTRPSYEQYF; V: TRBV15; J: TRBJ2-7; size: .; D: TRBD2
DNA: TGTGCCAGCAGCACCTCGGACAGTAATAGCGCTGAAGCTTTCTTT; CDR3: CASSTSDSNSAEAFF; V: TRBV7-2; J: TRBJ1-1; size: once; D: .
DNA: TGTGCCAGCACCGTACAGGGGGCATCTTTGGTCGACGCCGAAGCTTTCTTT; CDR3: CASTVQGASLVDAEAFF; V: TRBV28; J: TRBJ1-1; size: .; D: TRBD1
DNA: TGTGCCAGCAGTTTAGGGGGACCCAACACTGAAGCTTTCTTT; CDR3: CASSLGGPNTEAFF; V: TRBV28; J: TRBJ1-1; size: .; D: .
DNA: TGTGCCAGCAGCCAAGAACCTAGTCTCACCGGGGAGCTGTTTTTT; CDR3: CASSQEPSLTGELFF; V: TRBV14; J: TRBJ2-2; size: .; D: .
DNA: TGCGCCAGCAGCTTCAATACAGATACGCAGTATTTT; CDR3: CASSFNTDTQYF; V: TRBV5-1; J: TRBJ2-3; size: .; D: .
DNA: TGCGCCAGCAGCCAATTTGTTACAGATACGCAGTATTTT; CDR3: CASSQFVTDTQYF; V: TRBV4-3; J: TRBJ2-3; size: .; D: .
DNA: TGCAGCGTCAGGGTGAACACTGAAGCTTTCTTT; CDR3: CSVRVNTEAFF; V: TRBV29-1; J: TRBJ1-1; size: .; D: .
DNA: TGTGCCAGCAGCAAACTAGCGGGCGCCTCCTACGAGCAGTACTTC; CDR3: CASSKLAGASYEQYF; V: TRBV7-6; J: TRBJ2-7; size: .; D: TRBD2
DNA: TGTGCCAGCTCACCATCCCAGCGCAATCAGCCCCAGCATTTT; CDR3: CASSPSQRNQPQHF; V: TRBV18; J: TRBJ1-5; size: .; D: .
DNA: TGTGCCAGCAGTTATTCGGGTGAAAAACTGTTTTTT; CDR3: CASSYSGEKLFF; V: TRBV6-6; J: TRBJ1-4; size: .; D: .
DNA: TGTGCCAGCAGTGAAGCAACCGGGACAGGGATTTCTTTCTTT; CDR3: CASSEATGTGISFF; V: TRBV6-1; J: TRBJ1-1; size: .; D: TRBD1
DNA: TGTGCCAGTAGTTGGGGGCCTAACTATGGCTACACCTTC; CDR3: CASSWGPNYGYTF; V: TRBV19; J: TRBJ1-2; size: few; D: .
DNA: TGTGCCAGCAGTCCGACAGCTAACTATGGCTACACCTTC; CDR3: CASSPTANYGYTF; V: TRBV6-6; J: TRBJ1-2; size: once; D: .
DNA: TGTGCCTGGAAGTTGATACAGGGAATGGATCAGCCCCAGCATTTT; CDR3: CAWKLIQGMDQPQHF; V: TRBV30; J: TRBJ1-5; size: .; D: .
DNA: TGTGCCAGCAGCTTGGGCCAACCGGCGGGCTACACCTTC; CDR3: CASSLGQPAGYTF; V: TRBV7-2; J: TRBJ1-2; size: .; D: .
DNA: TGTGCCAGCACCCCTCGGGGTCCCACAGATACGCAGTATTTT; CDR3: CASTPRGPTDTQYF; V: TRBV6-6; J: TRBJ2-3; size: .; D: .
DNA: TGTGCCAGTAGTTCACAGACGAACACTGAAGCTTTCTTT; CDR3: CASSSQTNTEAFF; V: TRBV19; J: TRBJ1-1; size: .; D: .
DNA: TGTGCCTGGAGTTTTCGGACGCCTAGCTCTGGAAACACCATATATTTT; CDR3: CAWSFRTPSSGNTIYF; V: TRBV30; J: TRBJ1-3; size: .; D: .
DNA: TGTGCCAGCACCCCACAGGGAACCTACTATGGCTACACCTTC; CDR3: CASTPQGTYYGYTF; V: TRBV5-5; J: TRBJ1-2; size: .; D: .
DNA: TGCAGCGCTCGTACTGGGGCCAACGTCCTGACTTTC; CDR3: CSARTGANVLTF; V: TRBV29-1; J: TRBJ2-6; size: .; D: .
DNA: TGTGCCAGCAGTCCTGGACAGTCGAGCTCCTACGAGCAGTACTTC; CDR3: CASSPGQSSSYEQYF; V: TRBV7-8; J: TRBJ2-7; size: .; D: .
DNA: TGCGCCAGCAGCTCGACAGGGGAGGTTTACGAGCAGTACTTC; CDR3: CASSSTGEVYEQYF; V: TRBV5-1; J: TRBJ2-7; size: .; D: TRBD1
DNA: TGTGCCAGCAGCGTAGAACCCGCGAACACTGAAGCTTTCTTT; CDR3: CASSVEPANTEAFF; V: TRBV9; J: TRBJ1-1; size: .; D: .
DNA: TGTGCCAGCAGTTTATCGTGGACCACCGGGGAGCTGTTTTTT; CDR3: CASSLSWTTGELFF; V: TRBV27; J: TRBJ2-2; size: .; D: .
DNA: TGTGCCTGTAGCGGGAAATACAATGAGCAGTTCTTC; CDR3: CACSGKYNEQFF; V: TRBV30; J: TRBJ2-1; size: .; D: TRBD2
DNA: TGTGCCTGTTTTACTTGGGGGGCGACCGAGCAGTACTTC; CDR3: CACFTWGATEQYF; V: TRBV30; J: TRBJ2-7; size: .; D: .
DNA: TGTGCCAGCAGTTCTAGGTCGGGCGGCTACACCTTC; CDR3: CASSSRSGGYTF; V: TRBV6-5; J: TRBJ1-2; size: .; D: .
DNA: TGTGCCAGCAGCGTAGTGGACAGGGGAGACGAGCAGTACTTC; CDR3: CASSVVDRGDEQYF; V: TRBV9; J: TRBJ2-7; size: .; D: TRBD1
DNA: TGCAGTCCGATAAGGGGTTACGAGCAGTACTTC; CDR3: CSPIRGYEQYF; V: TRBV20-1; J: TRBJ2-7; size: .; D: .
DNA: TGCGCCAGCAGCCAAGATAAAGGGGATCAGCCCCAGCATTTT; CDR3: CASSQDKGDQPQHF; V: TRBV4-3; J: TRBJ1-5; size: .; D: .
DNA: TGTGCCAGCAGTGTAGGGCTAGCGGGAGCCTACGAGCAGTACTTC; CDR3: CASSVGLAGAYEQYF; V: TRBV25-1; J: TRBJ2-7; size: once; D: TRBD2
DNA: TGTGCCTGGTCTTCTTCACGGTGGGGGGTGCAGTTCTTC; CDR3: CAWSSSRWGVQFF; V: TRBV30; J: TRBJ2-1; size: .; D: .
DNA: TGTGCCAGCTCACCAACTGAAACCGGGACAGGGGGAAGTGGCTACACCTTC; CDR3: CASSPTETGTGGSGYTF; V: TRBV18; J: TRBJ1-2; size: .; D: TRBD1
DNA: TGTGCCAGCAGTTACCCGACAGGTTTAGCTTTCTTT; CDR3: CASSYPTGLAFF; V: TRBV6-6; J: TRBJ1-1; size: .; D: .
DNA: TGTGCCAGCAGCGTAGGCAGCGACAATAGCAATCAGCCCCAGCATTTT; CDR3: CASSVGSDNSNQPQHF; V: TRBV9; J: TRBJ1-5; size: .; D: .
DNA: TGTGCCAGCAGTTTTTACAATGAGCGGTTCTTC; CDR3: CASSFYNERFF; V: TRBV27; J: TRBJ2-1; size: .; D: .
DNA: TGTGCCTGGAGGCGACGCATCGCACCCTCCTACGAGCAGTACTTC; CDR3: CAWRRRIAPSYEQYF; V: TRBV30; J: TRBJ2-7; size: .; D: .
DNA: TGCAGCGGGGCTGGCACAGATACGCAGTATTTT; CDR3: CSGAGTDTQYF; V: TRBV29-1; J: TRBJ2-3; size: .; D: .